A single sample gave rise to the 20 T cell receptor beta chains below, sequenced in a study of beta chain features in type 1 diabetes. Expressed TCRB transcripts were sequenced because the entire RNA isolate underwent reverse transcription. The data were produced by immunoSEQ multiplex PCR, yet TCRdb's version contains in-frame clones alone and is incomplete. The sample has about 400,000 clones, around 12% seen once. Sequenced material: naive CD4+ T cells from blood. These receptor sequences come from a man between 18 and 35 years old in good health.

V gene TRBV5-4 combines with J gene TRBJ2-5; 8 bases are a match to TRBD1. The CDR3 extends over 14 amino acids. J lost 4 bases, V lost 4 bases, and 6 bases had no gene match. Germline CDR1 and CDR2: SGHNT and YYREEE (reference sequence). The CDR3 coding sequence is TGTGCCAGCAGCCCGGACAGGGATCGAGAGACCCAGTACTTC. It encodes CASSPDRDRETQYF.

This sequence joins TRBV30 and TRBJ1-5; D uncertain. Trimming removed 1 base from V and 2 bases from J, with 12 bases in between. Germline V CDR1 and CDR2: GTSNPN, SVGIG (reference sequence). The CDR3 runs 15 residues. The CDR3 loop is CAWSEDTGGNQPQHF. CDR3 sequence (DNA): TGTGCCTGGAGTGAAGACACCGGGGGCAATCAGCCCCAGCATTTT.

V gene TRBV10-3 combines with J gene TRBJ1-4, with no clear D. Between the trimmed V and J ends, which lost 3 bases and 8 bases, there was a span of 10 bases. This CDR3 comprises 13 residues. Germline V gene lookup returns CDR1 ENHRY and CDR2 SYGVKD. The CDR3 here is CAISEWEREKLFF. The CDR3 DNA sequence: TGTGCCATCAGTGAATGGGAGAGGGAAAAACTGTTTTTT.

This clone was seen a few times. This chain links TRBV10-3 with TRBJ2-5; tentative D call: TRBD2 (5 bases). Germline values: CDR1 ENHRY, CDR2 SYGVKD. The CDR3 is 17 amino acids. Between the trimmed V and J ends, which lost 4 bases and 5 bases, there was a span of 23 bases. The CDR3 DNA follows: TGTGCCATCAGTGTGGACCTACCCGAGGGAATTCCGGAGACCCAGTACTTC. It yields the protein CAISVDLPEGIPETQYF.

This clone has a handful of counts. The chain is built from TRBV19 and TRBJ2-7; TRBD1 might be the D (6 bases). Germline V gene sequence: CDR1 LNHDA, CDR2 SQIVND (reference sequence). Trimming took 5 bases from V and 0 from J, leaving 11 bases between them. The CDR3 contains 14 residues. In DNA, the CDR3 is TGTGCCAGTAGTGCCGGACAGTCCTCCTACGAGCAGTACTTC. Protein product: CASSAGQSSYEQYF.

The rearrangement uses TRBV28 and TRBJ2-7; 7 bases are a match to TRBD2. Trimming cost V 7 bases and J 3 bases; bases outside gene matches: 9. Germline CDR1 and CDR2: MDHEN and SYDVKM. There are 14 residues in the CDR3. CDR3 protein: CASTPSGGSYEQYF. In nucleotides, the CDR3 is TGTGCCAGCACCCCCTCGGGCGGGAGCTACGAGCAGTACTTC.

V gene TRBV9 combines with J gene TRBJ2-1; 9 positions agree with TRBD2. Germline values: CDR1 SGDLS, CDR2 YYNGEE. The CDR3 sequence is 16 residues long. Trimming took 4 bases from V and 4 from J; bases not matched to a gene: 9. The CDR3 DNA reads as TGTGCCAGCAGCACACTTGGACTAGCGCCTTACAATGAGCAGTTCTTC. This translates into CASSTLGLAPYNEQFF.

The CDR3 sequence is CASSASTSAPRNIQYF. The CDR3 bases are TGTGCCAGCTCAGCATCGACTAGTGCGCCGAGAAACATTCAGTACTTC. The rearrangement uses TRBV18 and TRBJ2-4, with D maybe TRBD2 (6 bases). Germline lookup yields CDR1 KGHSH and CDR2 LQKENI. The CDR3 covers 16 residues. V gave up 5 bases and J gave up 6 bases, with 20 bases separating them.

V usage is TRBV29-1 and J usage is TRBJ2-5, with 12 bases lining up with TRBD2. Per germline, CDR1 SQVTM and CDR2 ANQGSEA. The CDR3 runs to 14 residues. Trimming cost V 7 bases and J 5 bases; bases outside gene matches: 8. The DNA for the CDR3 is TGCAGCGCAAAAGGACTAGCGGGACCCGAGACCCAGTACTTC. Its translation: CSAKGLAGPETQYF.

The genes are TRBV28 and TRBJ2-7; 10 bases align to TRBD1. J gave up 3 bases and V 9 bases, and 8 bases lay outside the gene matches. Germline V gene data show CDR1 as MDHEN and CDR2 as SYDVKM. The CDR3 totals 14 residues. The CDR3 reads CASKPGQGFYEQYF. CDR3 nucleotides: TGTGCCAGTAAACCGGGACAGGGGTTCTACGAGCAGTACTTC.

The gene calls are TRBV10-3 and TRBJ2-3; 10 bases match TRBD1. J gave up 3 bases and V 6 bases, and 3 bases lay outside the gene matches. The CDR3 length is 14 residues. Germline V gives CDR1 ENHRY, CDR2 SYGVKD. CDR3 residues: CAIRRDRGTDTQYF. Written as DNA, the CDR3 is TGTGCCATCAGGAGGGACAGGGGAACAGATACGCAGTATTTT.

The chain recombines TRBV5-1 with TRBJ1-1; tentatively, D is TRBD1 (6 bases). The CDR3 sequence is 14 residues long. Germline V CDR1 and CDR2: SGHRS, YFSETQ. Trimming stripped 7 bases from V and 1 base from J, with 14 bases between. CDR3 amino acids: CASAIRGGNTEAFF. CDR3 DNA sequence: TGCGCCAGCGCCATCCGAGGGGGGAACACTGAAGCTTTCTTT.

This clone was picked up a small number of times. V usage is TRBV5-1 and J usage is TRBJ2-1, with 8 bases aligning to TRBD2. The CDR3 totals 17 residues. CDR1 is SGHRS, CDR2 YFSETQ, per germline. With V trimmed by 3 bases and J by 5 bases, 13 bases remained unmatched. CDR3 sequence reads: CASSSAQGGLANNEQFF. The CDR3 DNA sequence: TGCGCCAGCAGCTCCGCTCAGGGAGGACTAGCTAACAATGAGCAGTTCTTC.

The chain couples TRBV30 to TRBJ2-1; 11 bases fit TRBD2. The trim removed 4 bases at V and 0 bases at J, leaving 5 bases unmatched. The CDR3 runs to 16 residues. CDR1 is GTSNPN and CDR2 is SVGIG in the germline V gene (reference sequence). The CDR3 sequence is CAWKLAGASSYNEQFF. CDR3 sequence (DNA): TGTGCCTGGAAACTAGCGGGGGCTAGCTCCTACAATGAGCAGTTCTTC.

The chain couples TRBV28 to TRBJ1-5, with D uncertain. Trimming removed 4 bases at V and 6 bases at J, with 22 bases between. This CDR3 has 17 residues. The V gene's germline CDR1 is MDHEN and CDR2 SYDVKM. The CDR3 is CASSSPQQRSLGQPQHF. The CDR3 nucleotides read TGTGCCAGCAGTTCGCCGCAGCAGCGAAGTTTGGGTCAGCCCCAGCATTTT. The whole variable domain, remainder taken from reference TRBV28 and TRBJ1-5, is DVKVTQSSRYLVKRTGEKVFLECVQDMDHENMFWYRQDPGLGLRLIYFSYDVKMKEKGDIPEGYSVSREKKERFSLILESASTNQTSMYLCASSSPQQRSLGQPQHFGDGTRLSIL.

This clone was seen a few times. The rearrangement uses TRBV29-1 and TRBJ1-3, with D unresolved. The V end lost 2 bases, the J end lost 0 bases, and 5 bases lay between the germline ends. Germline V lookup: CDR1 SQVTM, CDR2 ANQGSEA. The CDR3 runs to 13 residues. CDR3 region: CSVERVSGNTIYF. The CDR3 coding sequence is TGCAGCGTTGAACGAGTCTCTGGAAACACCATATATTTT.

The chain links TRBV7-9 to TRBJ1-5, with D unclear. This CDR3 is 14 amino acids long. V shed 5 bases and J shed 3 bases, with 11 bases lying between them. The germline gives CDR1 SEHNR, CDR2 FQNEAQ (reference sequence). The CDR3 DNA reads as TGTGCCAGCAGCCCAATCGGGGACAATCAGCCCCAGCATTTT. This translates into CASSPIGDNQPQHF. Supplemented by reference TRBV7-9 and TRBJ1-5, the full variable domain reads DTGVSQNPRHKITKRGQNVTFRCDPISEHNRLYWYRQTLGQGPEFLTYFQNEAQLEKSRLLSDRFSAERPKGSFSTLEIQRTEQGDSAMYLCASSPIGDNQPQHFGDGTRLSIL.

This clone has just a few counts. The CDR3 bases are TGTGCCAGCAGCCAGACTAGCGGGATTAGTAATGAGCAGTTCTTC. As protein: CASSQTSGISNEQFF. The chain joins TRBV11-2 to TRBJ2-1; 11 bases map to TRBD2. Germline V gene sequence: CDR1 SGHAT, CDR2 FQNNGV. After removal of 5 bases from V and 7 bases from J, the junction contained 7 bases not matched to a gene. CDR3 length: 15 residues.

Regarding this clone: One end of the junction is discordant with germline, which a read error may explain. The CDR3 reads CAWSPSNHGYTF. The DNA of the CDR3 is TGTGCCTGGAGTCCCAGTAACCATGGCTACACCTTC. The chain is built from TRBV30 and TRBJ1-2, with D unclear. Germline V gives CDR1 GTSNPN, CDR2 SVGIG (reference sequence). The CDR3 consists of 12 residues.

The J gene is TRBJ2-4, the V gene TRBV2, with D possibly being TRBD1 (6 bases). V shed 8 bases and J shed 0 bases, with 14 bases lying between them. The CDR3 runs 15 residues. CDR1 SNHLY and CDR2 FYNNEI come from the germline V gene. CDR3 DNA: TGTGCCAGCGCGTGGCAGGGGCTAGCCAAAAACATTCAGTACTTC. This encodes CASAWQGLAKNIQYF.